This T cell receptor beta chain emerged from a study of shared clonotypes between healthy human individuals. This table comes from immunoSEQ multiplex PCR, and its TCRdb copy is limited to in-frame clones, with some not included. The repertoire holds 1.6 million or so clones, over 95% seen once, with roughly 1.2% in the top ten. Per germline, CDR1 MNHNS and CDR2 SASEGT. The length of the CDR3 is 12 residues. V was pared by 4 bases and J by 11 bases, with 14 bases between. This receptor was identified in a man aged 25 to 40 in good health. The genes are TRBV6-1 and TRBJ1-1; D may be TRBD1 (6 bases). Specimen: naive CD4+ T cells sorted from blood. The subset was: CD45RA+ positively selected. The chain's CDR3 is CASSALGQLAFF. CDR3 nucleotides: TGTGCCAGCAGTGCCCTAGGACAGTTGGCTTTCTTT.